Sequencing of this T cell receptor (beta chain) was carried out in a study of Tregs in tolerant kidney transplant recipients. Study findings and constraints: Expanding Tregs on activated donor B cells appeared to best identify donor-specific TCRbeta clones. This study did not directly address biological reproducibility.

In regard to this clone: Its antigen is as yet unknown.

Unstimulated regulatory T cells (CD4+CD25+CD127-), CD4+CD25- non-regulatory cells, CD4 and CD8 cells were FACS-sorted from thawed PBMCs. Here immunoSEQ multiplex PCR was the method, and the copy in TCRdb shows in-frame clones only, minus some. This table has 75,000 to 95,000 clones, just over 90% appearing once. V was trimmed by 0 bases and J by 0 bases, leaving 13 bases between them. The germline V gene has CDR1 SGHRS and CDR2 YFSETQ. The CDR3 has 17 residues. The source material was CD8+ T cells from blood. The receptor comes from a human donor in good health. V gene TRBV5-1 combines with J gene TRBJ2-1; D unresolved. CDR3 loop: CASSLEGWVISYNEQFF. CDR3 DNA: TGCGCCAGCAGCTTGGAGGGTTGGGTTATCTCCTACAATGAGCAGTTCTTC.